This T cell receptor beta chain was sequenced for a study of monozygotic twins with inflammatory bowel disease. Study observations and caveats: No single strong signal or clonotype associated with IBD was supported. Patients received differing immunosuppressive treatments, which may have added variability to their repertoires. Relative to healthy twins, IBD patients had fewer clonotypes in common with others, a gap that was especially apparent with disease activity.

TCRdb reprocessed the 5' RACE reads and reports one entry per CDR3 protein, with no DNA. The table lists approximately 420,000 distinct CDR3 sequences. Germline V gene sequence: CDR1 SGHRS, CDR2 YFSETQ. The CDR3 loop spans 17 amino acids. With respect to this clonotype: Its antigen is not identified.

After skipping T cell sorting, the authors isolated total RNA from whole blood. The sequence derives from a human donor with ulcerative colitis or Crohn's disease, or a healthy co-twin of an affected twin (not recorded which). The chain recombines TRBV5-1 with TRBJ2-2; with no DNA, the TCRdb D assignment of TRBD1 cannot be verified. Sequencing input: blood. Here the CDR3 reads CASSPEFRGPNTGELFF. Full variable domain (outside the CDR3, taken from reference TRBV5-1 and TRBJ2-2): KAGVTQTPRYLIKTRGQQVTLSCSPISGHRSVSWYQQTPGQGLQFLFEYFSETQRNKGNFPGRFSGRQFSNSRSEMNVSTLELGDSALYLCASSPEFRGPNTGELFFGEGSRLTVL.